The source of this T cell receptor (beta chain) is a study of CD8 T cells in ankylosing spondylitis. CDR1 is SGHNT, CDR2 YYREEE, per germline (reference sequence). The CDR3 consists of 15 residues. V trimming: 5 bases; J trimming: 5 bases; junction bases outside the gene matches: 13. This clonotype was seen ten or more times. TCRdb itself ran the 5' RACE reads through MiXCR, one entry per CDR3 protein. The sample has around 140,000 distinct CDR3 sequences; about an eighth are singletons. The origin of this receptor is a female donor with ankylosing spondylitis or in good health (not recorded which). Sequenced material: blood, either unsorted or a sorted T cell fraction (not recorded which). The V gene is TRBV5-4, the J gene TRBJ2-7, with 7 bases that match TRBD1. The CDR3 protein is CASSSDRANRDEQYF. CDR3 in DNA: TGTGCCAGCAGTTCCGACAGGGCGAATCGGGACGAGCAGTACTTC.